The 3 T cell receptor beta chains in this list originate from one sample, sequenced in a study of beta chain features in type 1 diabetes. The study's findings and limits: There was a moderate but significant shortening of TCRB CDR3s in all four CD4+ subsets of Type 1 diabetes patients.

Isolated RNA was reverse transcribed in full, so expressed TCRB transcripts were sequenced. Measured with immunoSEQ multiplex PCR; TCRdb has only the in-frame clones, and not every one. The repertoire holds roughly 730,000 clones, with around an eighth as singletons. No cognate antigen is known for these TCRs. Specimen: naive CD4+ T cells from blood. The receptors here all came from a man between 18 and 35 years old with type 1 diabetes.

The table lists this clone with a few counts. The V call is TRBV29-1, the J call TRBJ2-1; D possibly corresponds to TRBD2 (7 bases). The V end lost 1 base, the J end lost 7 bases, and 14 bases lay between the germline ends. CDR3 length: 14 amino acids. Germline CDR1 reads SQVTM; CDR2 reads ANQGSEA. Written as DNA, the CDR3 is TGCAGCGTTGAAGGTGGGGGGGCGAGGAATGAGCAGTTCTTC. Protein sequence: CSVEGGGARNEQFF.

The V call is TRBV7-9, the J call TRBJ1-1, with TRBD1 as a possible D gene (6 bases). V was trimmed by 1 base and J by 6 bases, leaving 9 bases between them. This CDR3 comprises 13 residues. The germline gives CDR1 SEHNR, CDR2 FQNEAQ (reference sequence). The CDR3 spells CASSLVPGAEAFF. CDR3 nucleotides: TGTGCCAGCAGCTTAGTGCCAGGGGCTGAAGCTTTCTTT.

The table lists this clone with a few counts. V is TRBV6-5 and J is TRBJ1-2; 7 nucleotides match TRBD1. The junction had 9 bases not matched to a gene; V was cut back by 3 bases and J by 8 bases. This CDR3 is built from 14 residues. Looked up from germline, CDR1 is MNHEY and CDR2 is SVGAGI. The CDR3 reads CASSYSGTVEGYTF. In DNA form, the CDR3 reads TGTGCCAGCAGTTATTCCGGGACAGTCGAGGGCTACACCTTC.